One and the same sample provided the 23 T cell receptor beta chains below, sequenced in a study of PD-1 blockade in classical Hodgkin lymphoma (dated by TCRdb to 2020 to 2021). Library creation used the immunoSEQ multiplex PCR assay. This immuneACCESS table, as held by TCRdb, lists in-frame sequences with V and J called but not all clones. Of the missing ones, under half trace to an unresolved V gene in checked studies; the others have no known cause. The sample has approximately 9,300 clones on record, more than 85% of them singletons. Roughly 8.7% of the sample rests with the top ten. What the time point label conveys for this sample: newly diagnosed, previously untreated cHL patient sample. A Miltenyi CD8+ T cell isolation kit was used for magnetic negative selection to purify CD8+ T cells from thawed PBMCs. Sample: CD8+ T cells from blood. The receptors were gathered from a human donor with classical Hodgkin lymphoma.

The CDR3 is CASSQGTSYEQYF. CDR3 in DNA: TGTGCCAGCAGTCAGGGGACTTCCTACGAGCAGTACTTC. V is TRBV27 and J is TRBJ2-7; D may match TRBD1 or TRBD2 (6 bases each). CDR1 is MNHEY, CDR2 SMNVEV, per germline (reference sequence). The CDR3 has 13 residues. V dropped 5 bases and J dropped 1 base, with 9 bases sitting between them.

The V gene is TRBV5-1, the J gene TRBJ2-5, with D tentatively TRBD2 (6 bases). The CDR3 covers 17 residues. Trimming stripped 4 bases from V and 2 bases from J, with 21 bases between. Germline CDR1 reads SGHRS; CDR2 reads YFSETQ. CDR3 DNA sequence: TGCGCCAGCAGCCCCCGTCCCCGGGGGAGCAATCAAGAGACCCAGTACTTC. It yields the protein CASSPRPRGSNQETQYF.

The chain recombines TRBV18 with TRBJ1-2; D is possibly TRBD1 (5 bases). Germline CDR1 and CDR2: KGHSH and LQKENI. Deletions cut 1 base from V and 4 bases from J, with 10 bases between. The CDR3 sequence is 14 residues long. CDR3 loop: CASSPQGSSYGYTF. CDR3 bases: TGTGCCAGCTCACCACAGGGGTCTTCCTATGGCTACACCTTC.

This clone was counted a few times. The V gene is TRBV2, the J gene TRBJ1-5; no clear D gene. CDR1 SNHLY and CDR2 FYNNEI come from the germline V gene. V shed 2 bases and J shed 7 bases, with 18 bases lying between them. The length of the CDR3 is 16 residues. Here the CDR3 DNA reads TGTGCCAGCAGTGAATTAGTCCATTCAAGCGACCAGCCCCAGCATTTT. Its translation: CASSELVHSSDQPQHF.

CDR3 amino acids: CASSVAPRVSPNTIYF. The CDR3 bases are TGTGCCAGCAGCGTAGCTCCCCGAGTGAGTCCGAACACCATATATTTT. The chain is built from TRBV9 and TRBJ1-3, with D uncertain. The CDR3 runs to 16 residues. Germline CDR1 and CDR2: SGDLS and YYNGEE. Trimming removed 0 bases at V and 7 bases at J, with 17 bases between.

CDR3 protein: CAWGAYTEAFF. The CDR3 DNA sequence: TGTGCCTGGGGGGCGTACACTGAAGCTTTCTTT. The chain combines TRBV30 with TRBJ1-1; D is possibly TRBD1 (5 bases). The CDR3 has 11 residues. Germline-derived CDR1 and CDR2 are GTSNPN and SVGIG (reference sequence). V was shortened by 5 bases and J by 3 bases, with 7 bases between the two germline ends.

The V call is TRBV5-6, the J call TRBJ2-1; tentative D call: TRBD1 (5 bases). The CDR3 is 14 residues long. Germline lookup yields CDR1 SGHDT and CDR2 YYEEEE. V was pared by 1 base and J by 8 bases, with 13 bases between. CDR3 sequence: CASSLLVQVHEQFF. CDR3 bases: TGTGCCAGCAGCTTGCTTGTACAGGTCCATGAGCAGTTCTTC.

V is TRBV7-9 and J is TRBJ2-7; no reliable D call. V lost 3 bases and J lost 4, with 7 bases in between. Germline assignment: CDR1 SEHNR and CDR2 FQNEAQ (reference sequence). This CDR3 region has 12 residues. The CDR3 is CASSLGSYEQYF. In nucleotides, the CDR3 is TGTGCCAGCAGCTTGGGCAGTTACGAGCAGTACTTC.

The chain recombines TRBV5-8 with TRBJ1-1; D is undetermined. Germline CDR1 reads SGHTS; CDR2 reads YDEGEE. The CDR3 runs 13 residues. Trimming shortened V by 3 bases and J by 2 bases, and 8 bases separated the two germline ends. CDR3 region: CASSSHGNTEAFF. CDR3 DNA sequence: TGTGCCAGCAGCTCCCATGGCAACACTGAAGCTTTCTTT.

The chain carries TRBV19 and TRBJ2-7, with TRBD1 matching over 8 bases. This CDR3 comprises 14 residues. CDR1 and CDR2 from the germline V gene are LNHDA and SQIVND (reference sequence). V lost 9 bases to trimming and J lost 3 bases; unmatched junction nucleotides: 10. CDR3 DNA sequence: TGTGCCAGCCGCGGTACAGGGGGAGGCTACGAGCAGTACTTC. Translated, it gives CASRGTGGGYEQYF.

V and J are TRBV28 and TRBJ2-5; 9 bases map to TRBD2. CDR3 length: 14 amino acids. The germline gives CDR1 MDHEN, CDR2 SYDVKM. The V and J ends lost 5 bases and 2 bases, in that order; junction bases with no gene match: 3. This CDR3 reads CASSPSGEQETQYF. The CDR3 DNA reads TGTGCCAGCAGTCCTAGCGGGGAACAAGAGACCCAGTACTTC.

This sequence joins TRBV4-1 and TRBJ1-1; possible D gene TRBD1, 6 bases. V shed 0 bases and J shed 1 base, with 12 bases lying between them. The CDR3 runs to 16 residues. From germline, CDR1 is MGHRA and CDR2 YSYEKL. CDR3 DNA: TGCGCCAGCAGCCAAGAAGATGGGACACCGAACACTGAAGCTTTCTTT. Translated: CASSQEDGTPNTEAFF.

The CDR3 protein is CASSPGVGGANVLTF. CDR3 coding DNA: TGTGCCAGCAGCCCGGGGGTTGGTGGGGCCAACGTCCTGACTTTC. The chain recombines TRBV7-9 with TRBJ2-6; D may be TRBD2 (6 bases). Germline V lookup: CDR1 SEHNR, CDR2 FQNEAQ (reference sequence). The CDR3 spans 15 residues. Trimming pared 5 bases from V and 3 bases from J, leaving 11 bases between.

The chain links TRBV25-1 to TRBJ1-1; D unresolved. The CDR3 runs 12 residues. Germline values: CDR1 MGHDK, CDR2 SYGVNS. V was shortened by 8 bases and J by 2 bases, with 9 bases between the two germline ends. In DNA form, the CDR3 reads TGTGCCAGCCGGACGGTTAACACTGAAGCTTTCTTT. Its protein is CASRTVNTEAFF.

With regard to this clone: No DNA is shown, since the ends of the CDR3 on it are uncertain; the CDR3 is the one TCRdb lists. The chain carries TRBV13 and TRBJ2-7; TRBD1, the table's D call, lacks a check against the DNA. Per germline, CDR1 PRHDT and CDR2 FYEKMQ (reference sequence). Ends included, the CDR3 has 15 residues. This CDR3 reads CASSFFGSPSYEQYF.

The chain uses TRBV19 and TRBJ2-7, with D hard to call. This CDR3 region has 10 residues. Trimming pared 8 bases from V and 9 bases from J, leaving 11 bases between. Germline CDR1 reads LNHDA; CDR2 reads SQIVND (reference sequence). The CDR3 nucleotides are TGTGCCAGTCCTCTAATACGGCAGTACTTC. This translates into CASPLIRQYF.

For the CDR3, the DNA is TGTGCCAGCAGTTTAGAGTGGGCGGATCAAGAGACCCAGTACTTC. It yields the protein CASSLEWADQETQYF. This chain links TRBV27 with TRBJ2-5, with D hard to call. The CDR3 is 15 residues long. The germline CDR1 and CDR2 sequences are MNHEY and SMNVEV (reference sequence). The V and J ends lost 2 bases and 2 bases respectively, with 12 bases between them.

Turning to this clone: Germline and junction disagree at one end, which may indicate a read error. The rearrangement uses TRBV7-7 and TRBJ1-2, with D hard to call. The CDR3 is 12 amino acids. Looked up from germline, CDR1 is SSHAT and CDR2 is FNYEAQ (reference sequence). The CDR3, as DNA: TGTGCTAGCAGACCCACAGACTATGGCTACACCTTC. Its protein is CASRPTDYGYTF.

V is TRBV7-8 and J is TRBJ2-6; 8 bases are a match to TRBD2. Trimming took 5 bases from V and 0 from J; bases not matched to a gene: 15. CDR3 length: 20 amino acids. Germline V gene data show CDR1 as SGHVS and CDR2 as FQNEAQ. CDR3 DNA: TGTGCCAGCAGCCGAACCGGGACTAGTTCCCTCAGCTCTGGGGCCAACGTCCTGACTTTC. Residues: CASSRTGTSSLSSGANVLTF.

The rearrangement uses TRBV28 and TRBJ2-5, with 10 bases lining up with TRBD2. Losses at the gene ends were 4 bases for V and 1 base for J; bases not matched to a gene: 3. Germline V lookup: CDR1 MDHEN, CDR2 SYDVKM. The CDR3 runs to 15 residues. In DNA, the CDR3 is TGTGCCAGCAGTTCCGGACTAGCGGCCCAAGAGACCCAGTACTTC. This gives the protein CASSSGLAAQETQYF.

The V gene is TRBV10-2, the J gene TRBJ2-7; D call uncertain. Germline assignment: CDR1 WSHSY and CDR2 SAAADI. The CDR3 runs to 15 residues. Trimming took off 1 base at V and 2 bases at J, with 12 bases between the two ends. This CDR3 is CASSEFPPKPYEQYF. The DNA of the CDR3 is TGCGCCAGCAGTGAGTTTCCTCCCAAACCCTACGAGCAGTACTTC.

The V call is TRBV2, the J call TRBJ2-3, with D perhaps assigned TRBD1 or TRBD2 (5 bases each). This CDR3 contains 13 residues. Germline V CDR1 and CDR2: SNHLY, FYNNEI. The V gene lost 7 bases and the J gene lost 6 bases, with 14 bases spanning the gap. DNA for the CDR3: TGTGCCAGCAATGGCAGGGAGTCCGATACGCAGTATTTT. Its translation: CASNGRESDTQYF.

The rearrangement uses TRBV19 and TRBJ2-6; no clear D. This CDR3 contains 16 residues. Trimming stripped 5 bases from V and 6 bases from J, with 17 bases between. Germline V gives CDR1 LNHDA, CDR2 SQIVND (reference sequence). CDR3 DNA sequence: TGTGCCAGTAGTTTCTGGACCATCCGACCGGCCAACGTCCTGACTTTC. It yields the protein CASSFWTIRPANVLTF.